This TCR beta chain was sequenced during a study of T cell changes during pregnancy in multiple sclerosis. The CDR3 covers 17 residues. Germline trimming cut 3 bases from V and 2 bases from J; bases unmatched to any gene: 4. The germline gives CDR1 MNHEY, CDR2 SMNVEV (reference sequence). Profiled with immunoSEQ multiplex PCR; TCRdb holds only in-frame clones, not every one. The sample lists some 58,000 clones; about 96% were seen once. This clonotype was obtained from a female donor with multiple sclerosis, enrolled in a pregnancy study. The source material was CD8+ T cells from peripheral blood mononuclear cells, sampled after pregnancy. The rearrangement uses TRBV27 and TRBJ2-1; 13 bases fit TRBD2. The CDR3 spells CASSFQTSGRAYNEQFF. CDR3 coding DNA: TGTGCCAGCAGTTTCCAAACTAGCGGGAGGGCCTACAATGAGCAGTTCTTC.